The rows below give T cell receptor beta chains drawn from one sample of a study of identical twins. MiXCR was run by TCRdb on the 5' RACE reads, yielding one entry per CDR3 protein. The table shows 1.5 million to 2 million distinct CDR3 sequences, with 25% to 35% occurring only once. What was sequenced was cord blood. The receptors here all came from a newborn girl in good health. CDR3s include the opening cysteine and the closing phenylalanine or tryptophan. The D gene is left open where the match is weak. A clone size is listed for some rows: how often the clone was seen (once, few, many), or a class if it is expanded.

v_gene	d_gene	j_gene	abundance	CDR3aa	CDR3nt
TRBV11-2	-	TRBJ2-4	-	CASSLVRGKNIQYF	TGTGCCAGCAGCTTAGTACGGGGCAAAAACATTCAGTACTTC
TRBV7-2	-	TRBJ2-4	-	CASSFTGTLSSYGQYF	TGTGCCAGCAGCTTTACCGGGACTCTGAGCTCCTACGGGCAGTACTTC
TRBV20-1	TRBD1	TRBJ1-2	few	CSANARDREFYGYTF	TGCAGTGCCAACGCGAGGGACAGAGAATTCTATGGCTACACCTTC
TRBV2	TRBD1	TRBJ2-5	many	CASRRTGGETQYF	TGTGCCAGCAGAAGGACAGGGGGAGAGACCCAGTACTTC
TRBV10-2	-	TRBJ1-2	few	CASSGLRGARPEGYGYTF	TGCGCCAGCAGTGGTCTCCGAGGGGCCAGGCCGGAGGGCTATGGCTACACCTTC
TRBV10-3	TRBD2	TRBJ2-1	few	CAIRMAGGYYNEQFF	TGTGCCATCAGGATGGCGGGAGGGTACTACAATGAGCAGTTCTTC
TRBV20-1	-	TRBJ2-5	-	CSANRDQQETQYF	TGCAGTGCTAACCGGGACCAACAAGAGACCCAGTACTTC
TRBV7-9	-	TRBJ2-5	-	CASSLPRLPQETQYF	TGTGCCAGCAGCCTCCCACGTCTTCCACAAGAGACCCAGTACTTC
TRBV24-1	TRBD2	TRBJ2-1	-	CATSDSTSGRYNEQFF	TGTGCCACCAGTGATTCGACTAGCGGAAGATACAATGAGCAGTTCTTC
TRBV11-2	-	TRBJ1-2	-	CASSLSQREIYGYTF	TGTGCCAGCAGCTTAAGCCAGCGGGAAATCTATGGCTACACCTTC
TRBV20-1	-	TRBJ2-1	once	CSAYLDISSYNEQFF	TGCAGTGCTTACCTAGACATAAGCTCCTACAATGAGCAGTTCTTC
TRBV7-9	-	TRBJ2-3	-	CASSSPNSTDTQYF	TGTGCCAGCAGCTCACCGAACAGCACAGATACGCAGTATTTT
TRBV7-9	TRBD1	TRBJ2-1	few	CASSFSRDRAYNEQFF	TGTGCCAGCAGCTTTAGTAGGGACAGGGCATACAATGAGCAGTTCTTC
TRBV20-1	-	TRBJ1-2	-	CSARGQPLYGYTF	TGCAGTGCCCGTGGGCAGCCCCTATATGGCTACACCTTC
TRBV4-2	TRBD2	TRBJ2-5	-	CASSQDRAGGETQYF	TGTGCCAGCAGCCAAGATCGAGCGGGAGGAGAGACCCAGTACTTC
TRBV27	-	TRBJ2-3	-	CASSPQGVFPDTQYF	TGTGCCAGCAGTCCCCAAGGGGTTTTCCCAGATACGCAGTATTTT
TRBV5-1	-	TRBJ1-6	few	CASSVPGANSPLHF	TGCGCCAGCAGCGTACCGGGGGCAAATTCACCCCTCCACTTT
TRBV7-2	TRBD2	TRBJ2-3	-	CASSLYGGALDTQYF	TGTGCCAGCAGCTTATACGGGGGGGCCCTAGATACGCAGTATTTT
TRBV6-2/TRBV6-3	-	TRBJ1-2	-	CASREGSDGYTF	TGTGCCAGCAGGGAGGGGTCAGATGGCTACACCTTC
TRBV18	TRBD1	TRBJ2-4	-	CASSHPATGVQNIQYF	TGTGCCAGCTCCCATCCAGCGACAGGGGTCCAAAACATTCAGTACTTC
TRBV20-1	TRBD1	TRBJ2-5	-	CSARVPGQLQETQYF	TGCAGTGCTAGAGTCCCGGGACAGCTTCAAGAGACCCAGTACTTC
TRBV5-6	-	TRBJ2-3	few	CASSVPGPWTSTDTQYF	TGTGCCAGCAGCGTCCCCGGGCCGTGGACTAGCACAGATACGCAGTATTTT
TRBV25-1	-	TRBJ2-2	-	CASSQGLPPTGELFF	TGTGCCAGCAGTCAGGGCCTCCCACCCACCGGGGAGCTGTTTTTT
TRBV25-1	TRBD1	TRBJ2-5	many	CASSESGGETQYF	TGTGCCAGCAGTGAATCAGGGGGCGAGACCCAGTACTTC
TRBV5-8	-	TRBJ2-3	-	CASSLLRQGGLNTQYF	TGTGCCAGCAGCCTCCTAAGACAGGGAGGGCTGAATACGCAGTATTTT
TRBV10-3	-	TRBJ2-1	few	CAISLGLDNEQFF	TGTGCCATCAGTCTGGGCCTTGACAATGAGCAGTTCTTC
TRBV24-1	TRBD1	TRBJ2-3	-	CATSVPGTGIRDTQYF	TGTGCCACCAGTGTCCCCGGGACAGGGATCCGAGATACGCAGTATTTT
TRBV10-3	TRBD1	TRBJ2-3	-	CAISEATGWDTQYF	TGTGCCATCAGTGAGGCGACAGGGTGGGATACGCAGTATTTT
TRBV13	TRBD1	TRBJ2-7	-	CASSLGFRGLYNEQYF	TGTGCCAGCAGCTTGGGGTTTAGGGGGCTCTACAATGAGCAGTACTTC